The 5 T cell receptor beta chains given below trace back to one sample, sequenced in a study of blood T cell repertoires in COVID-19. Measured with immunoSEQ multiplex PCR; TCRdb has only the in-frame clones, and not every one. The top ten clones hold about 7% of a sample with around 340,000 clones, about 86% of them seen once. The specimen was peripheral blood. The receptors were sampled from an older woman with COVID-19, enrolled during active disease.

DNA of the CDR3: TGTGCCAGCAGCTTAGGCGGGATTTACGGCTACACCTTC. Translated: CASSLGGIYGYTF. This chain connects TRBV11-3 to TRBJ1-2; D gene ambiguous. This CDR3 is built from 13 residues. Trimming removed 1 base from V and 8 bases from J, with 11 bases in between. The germline V gene has CDR1 SGHNT and CDR2 YENEEA. Full variable domain (outside the CDR3, taken from reference TRBV11-3 and TRBJ1-2): EAGVVQSPRYKIIEKKQPVAFWCNPISGHNTLYWYLQNLGQGPELLIRYENEEAVDDSQLPKDRFSAERLKGVDSTLKIQPAELGDSAVYLCASSLGGIYGYTFGSGTRLTVV.

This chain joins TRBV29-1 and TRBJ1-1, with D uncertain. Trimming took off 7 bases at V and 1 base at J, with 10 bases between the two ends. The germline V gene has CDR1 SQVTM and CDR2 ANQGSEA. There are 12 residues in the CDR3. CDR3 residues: CSERHPNTEAFF. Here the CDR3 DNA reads TGCAGCGAAAGACACCCGAACACTGAAGCTTTCTTT.

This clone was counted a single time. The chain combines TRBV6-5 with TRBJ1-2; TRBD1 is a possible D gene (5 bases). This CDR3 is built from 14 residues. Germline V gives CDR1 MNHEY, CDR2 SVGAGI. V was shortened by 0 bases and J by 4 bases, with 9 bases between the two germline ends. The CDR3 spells CASSYSGGGYGYTF. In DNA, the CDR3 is TGTGCCAGCAGTTACTCGGGGGGAGGCTATGGCTACACCTTC.

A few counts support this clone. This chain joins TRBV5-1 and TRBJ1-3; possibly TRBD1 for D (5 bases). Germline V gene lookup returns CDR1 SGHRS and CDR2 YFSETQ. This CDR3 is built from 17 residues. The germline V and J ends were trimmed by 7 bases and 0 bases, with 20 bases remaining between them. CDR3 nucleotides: TGCGCCAGCGCCCTGGGGGGGACGGCGTTCTCTGGAAACACCATATATTTT. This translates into CASALGGTAFSGNTIYF.

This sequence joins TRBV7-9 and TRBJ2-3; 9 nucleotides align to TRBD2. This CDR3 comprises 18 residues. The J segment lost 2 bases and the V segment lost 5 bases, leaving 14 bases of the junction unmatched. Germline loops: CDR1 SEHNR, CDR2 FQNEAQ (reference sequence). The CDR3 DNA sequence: TGTGCCAGCAGCCCGTATCGGGGCGGGGGGGCTGCCACAGATACGCAGTATTTT. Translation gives CASSPYRGGGAATDTQYF. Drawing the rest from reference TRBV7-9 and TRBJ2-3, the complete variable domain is DTGVSQNPRHKITKRGQNVTFRCDPISEHNRLYWYRQTLGQGPEFLTYFQNEAQLEKSRLLSDRFSAERPKGSFSTLEIQRTEQGDSAMYLCASSPYRGGGAATDTQYFGPGTRLTVL.